These 26 T cell receptor beta chains were sequenced from one sample in a study of blood T cell repertoires in COVID-19. Assay used: immunoSEQ multiplex PCR; TCRdb lists only in-frame clones, some missing. The sample includes 330,000 or so clones, 80% to 90% of them seen just once. The sequencing sample was made of PBMCs or T cells enriched from blood (not recorded which). The source of these receptors is a man aged 35-49 years in a cohort exposed to, infected with or recovered from COVID-19 (not recorded which).

V usage is TRBV19 and J usage is TRBJ1-4; TRBD1 might be the D (5 bases). V lost 5 bases and J 8 bases, leaving 15 bases between the germline ends. CDR1 is LNHDA, CDR2 SQIVND, per germline (reference sequence). The CDR3 loop spans 14 amino acids. This CDR3 is CASSFGGRPEKLFF. Written as DNA, the CDR3 is TGTGCCAGTAGTTTCGGGGGTCGCCCCGAAAAACTGTTTTTT.

The V gene is TRBV5-1, the J gene TRBJ2-1; the D gene is possibly TRBD2 (5 bases). The CDR3 sequence is 14 residues long. V lost 2 bases to trimming and J lost 6 bases, with 12 bases between them. CDR1 and CDR2 (germline): SGHRS, YFSETQ. CDR3 residues: CASSFGLEGNEQFF. In nucleotides, the CDR3 is TGCGCCAGCAGCTTCGGCCTAGAGGGCAATGAGCAGTTCTTC.

V is TRBV24-1 and J is TRBJ2-3; TRBD2 aligns across 14 bases. Trimming took 4 bases from V and 4 from J; bases not matched to a gene: 6. Germline V lookup: CDR1 KGHDR, CDR2 SFDVKD. The CDR3 contains 17 residues. Written as DNA, the CDR3 is TGTGCCACCAGTGACCCGGGACTAGCGGGAGCGCCAGATACGCAGTATTTT. It specifies CATSDPGLAGAPDTQYF.

V and J are TRBV7-2 and TRBJ1-6; 7 bases map to TRBD1. V shed 7 bases and J 9 bases; nucleotides not matched to a gene: 9. CDR1 and CDR2 (germline): SGHTA, FQGNSA. The CDR3 loop spans 14 amino acids. In nucleotides, the CDR3 is TGTGCCAGCACGACAGGGAATCAGGGTTCACCCCTCCACTTT. Protein: CASTTGNQGSPLHF.

The J gene is TRBJ2-1, the V gene TRBV30, with TRBD2 matching 15 bases. Germline CDR1 and CDR2: GTSNPN and SVGIG (reference sequence). V gave up 2 bases and J gave up 3 bases; unmatched junction bases: 5. CDR3 size: 17 residues. The CDR3 is CAWSTPGLAGGYNEQFF. The CDR3 DNA is TGTGCCTGGAGTACACCGGGACTAGCGGGGGGCTACAATGAGCAGTTCTTC.

The chain has TRBV6-2 or TRBV6-3 and TRBJ1-1; TRBD1 matches 9 bases. Germline V gene sequence: CDR1 MNHEY, CDR2 SVGEGT. The J segment lost 5 bases and the V segment lost 2 bases, leaving 15 bases of the junction unmatched. This CDR3 comprises 18 residues. The CDR3 sequence: CASSYPLDRGIIGTEAFF. The CDR3 DNA reads TGTGCCAGCAGTTACCCTTTGGACAGGGGAATAATCGGTACTGAAGCTTTCTTT.

The chain uses TRBV6-5 and TRBJ1-5, with D uncertain. Per the germline V gene, CDR1 is MNHEY and CDR2 is SVGAGI. V dropped 2 bases and J dropped 6 bases, with 8 bases sitting between them. The CDR3 has 13 residues. Written as DNA, the CDR3 is TGTGCCAGCAGTTACAGGAGAGGTCAGCCCCAGCATTTT. It translates to CASSYRRGQPQHF.

The chain is built from TRBV19 and TRBJ1-5, with a tentative D call TRBD1 (5 bases). Per the germline V gene, CDR1 is LNHDA and CDR2 is SQIVND (reference sequence). The CDR3 runs 14 residues. V was trimmed by 8 bases and J by 0 bases, leaving 11 bases between them. The chain's CDR3 is CASGGVLSNQPQHF. The CDR3 DNA reads as TGTGCCAGTGGGGGGGTGCTTAGCAATCAGCCCCAGCATTTT. The entire variable domain, with the rest obtained from reference TRBV19 and TRBJ1-5, is as follows: DGGITQSPKYLFRKEGQNVTLSCEQNLNHDAMYWYRQDPGQGLRLIYYSQIVNDFQKGDIAEGYSVSREKKESFPLTVTSAQKNPTAFYLCASGGVLSNQPQHFGDGTRLSIL.

The gene calls are TRBV5-4 and TRBJ2-1, with 9 bases matching TRBD1. With V trimmed by 4 bases and J by 3 bases, 5 bases remained unmatched. Germline V gene lookup returns CDR1 SGHNT and CDR2 YYREEE (reference sequence). This CDR3 spans 15 amino acids. CDR3 residues: CASSQDRGYYNEQFF. CDR3 DNA sequence: TGTGCCAGCAGCCAAGACAGGGGGTACTACAATGAGCAGTTCTTC.

This chain links TRBV6-2 or TRBV6-3 with TRBJ2-5, with 14 nucleotides matching TRBD2. CDR1 and CDR2 from the germline V gene are MNHEY and SVGEGT. CDR3 length: 18 residues. The trim removed 6 bases at V and 2 bases at J, leaving 11 bases unmatched. This chain's CDR3 is CASSPRGGLAGGQETQYF. CDR3 DNA: TGTGCCAGCAGCCCTCGAGGTGGACTAGCGGGGGGACAAGAGACCCAGTACTTC.

The genes are TRBV7-6 and TRBJ2-2; 7 bases line up with TRBD2. Trimming at V came to 3 bases and at J to 5 bases, leaving 9 bases not matched to a gene. Germline V gene lookup returns CDR1 SGHVS and CDR2 FNYEAQ. There are 16 residues in the CDR3. The CDR3 loop is CASSLGGAGLTGELFF. The CDR3 nucleotides read TGTGCCAGCAGCTTGGGGGGAGCGGGATTAACCGGGGAGCTGTTTTTT.

V gene TRBV6-5 combines with J gene TRBJ1-5, with 7 bases identical to TRBD1. CDR3 length equals 14 residues. Per germline, CDR1 MNHEY and CDR2 SVGAGI. V shed 6 bases, J shed 6 bases, and the junction held 8 bases outside the gene matches. CDR3 region: CASRSTGESQPQHF. CDR3 bases: TGTGCCAGCAGATCAACAGGGGAGAGTCAGCCCCAGCATTTT.

V is TRBV24-1 and J is TRBJ2-1, with D possibly TRBD2 on 5 matching bases. Germline V CDR1 and CDR2: KGHDR, SFDVKD. The length of the CDR3 is 14 residues. The germline V and J ends were trimmed by 5 bases and 7 bases, with 14 bases remaining between them. CDR3 loop: CATSVGSGRNEQFF. The CDR3 nucleotides read TGTGCCACCAGTGTGGGCTCGGGAAGGAATGAGCAGTTCTTC.

The rearrangement uses TRBV19 and TRBJ1-2; 8 nucleotides match TRBD1. V lost 10 bases and J lost 6; bases outside the gene matches: 10. The CDR3 covers 13 residues. Germline CDR1 LNHDA, CDR2 SQIVND (reference sequence). This CDR3 reads CATTADRAHGYTF. The CDR3, as DNA: TGTGCCACTACCGCGGACAGGGCCCATGGCTACACCTTC.

Only one count was recorded for this clone. The chain carries TRBV19 and TRBJ2-3, with D perhaps matching TRBD2 (6 bases). The germline CDR1 and CDR2 sequences are LNHDA and SQIVND (reference sequence). The CDR3 covers 14 residues. V lost 6 bases and J lost 5, with 15 bases in between. The CDR3 nucleotides read TGTGCCAGTAGGCCGAGCGGGTCTGAAGATACGCAGTATTTT. It yields the protein CASRPSGSEDTQYF.

This chain connects TRBV7-9 to TRBJ2-7, with TRBD2 identical over 8 bases. Trimming at V came to 2 bases and at J to 5 bases, leaving 8 bases not matched to a gene. The CDR3 runs to 15 residues. The germline gives CDR1 SEHNR, CDR2 FQNEAQ (reference sequence). The CDR3 loop is CASSLLLAEGDEQYF. The CDR3 bases are TGTGCCAGCAGCTTATTACTAGCGGAAGGAGACGAGCAGTACTTC.

The chain uses TRBV18 and TRBJ1-3; D is unresolved. Germline loops: CDR1 KGHSH, CDR2 LQKENI. V gave up 4 bases and J gave up 0 bases, with 10 bases separating them. There are 15 residues in the CDR3. Here the CDR3 reads CASSQAASSGNTIYF. CDR3 nucleotides: TGTGCCAGCTCACAAGCAGCGAGCTCTGGAAACACCATATATTTT. Supplemented by reference TRBV18 and TRBJ1-3, the full variable domain reads NAGVMQNPRHLVRRRGQEARLRCSPMKGHSHVYWYRQLPEEGLKFMVYLQKENIIDESGMPKERFSAEFPKEGPSILRIQQVVRGDSAAYFCASSQAASSGNTIYFGEGSWLTVV.

The chain's CDR3 is CACLRDRVYNEQFF. The CDR3 DNA follows: TGTGCCTGCCTCCGGGACAGGGTCTACAATGAGCAGTTCTTC. J is TRBJ2-1 and V is TRBV30, with 9 bases matching TRBD1. CDR3 size: 14 residues. The V segment lost 6 bases and the J segment 3 bases; nucleotides outside the gene matches: 6. Germline V gene lookup returns CDR1 GTSNPN and CDR2 SVGIG (reference sequence).

Comments on this clone: Different DNA sequences within this sample yield the same CDR3. The chain is built from TRBV18 and TRBJ1-4, with D possibly being TRBD1 (6 bases). Trimming took 3 bases from V and 0 from J, leaving 8 bases between them. This CDR3 spans 15 amino acids. From germline, CDR1 is KGHSH and CDR2 LQKENI. CDR3 in amino acids: CASSPTGTTNEKLFF. The CDR3 DNA reads TGTGCCAGCTCACCCACAGGGACAACTAATGAAAAACTGTTTTTT. Filled out from reference TRBV18 and TRBJ1-4, the complete variable domain reads NAGVMQNPRHLVRRRGQEARLRCSPMKGHSHVYWYRQLPEEGLKFMVYLQKENIIDESGMPKERFSAEFPKEGPSILRIQQVVRGDSAAYFCASSPTGTTNEKLFFGSGTQLSVL.

This sequence joins TRBV21-1 and TRBJ1-4; TRBD1 was called by the table and not checked on the DNA. TRBV21-1 is a pseudogene segment. The CDR3 has 16 residues. The CDR3 region has the DNA TGTGCCAGCAGCAAATTGAAGGACAGGGCAGAGAAGAAACTGTTTTTT. Translating it yields CASSKLKDRAEKKLFF.

V gene TRBV19 combines with J gene TRBJ2-1; weak D call: TRBD1 (6 bases). The germline V and J ends were trimmed by 2 bases and 4 bases, with 12 bases remaining between them. This CDR3 has 15 residues. Germline V gene data show CDR1 as LNHDA and CDR2 as SQIVND (reference sequence). The chain's CDR3 is CASSIQGQLYNEQFF. The CDR3 bases are TGTGCCAGTAGTATACAGGGGCAACTTTACAATGAGCAGTTCTTC.

The rearrangement joins TRBV6-1 to TRBJ1-2; 12 nucleotides match TRBD1. V lost 3 bases, J lost 4 bases, and 6 bases stayed unmatched. CDR1 and CDR2 from the germline V gene are MNHNS and SASEGT. This CDR3 has 16 residues. The CDR3 DNA reads as TGTGCCAGCAGTGAGGGAGGGACAGGGGGCAGCTATGGCTACACCTTC. This codes for CASSEGGTGGSYGYTF.

The J gene is TRBJ1-5, the V gene TRBV18, with D possibly matching TRBD1 (5 bases). The CDR3 covers 15 residues. Germline V CDR1 and CDR2: KGHSH, LQKENI. V gave up 3 bases and J gave up 5 bases, with 14 bases separating them. CDR3 loop: CASSPSQGRDQPQHF. CDR3 coding DNA: TGTGCCAGCTCACCTTCCCAGGGAAGGGATCAGCCCCAGCATTTT.

The J gene is TRBJ2-3, the V gene TRBV5-1; D ambiguous. There are 13 residues in the CDR3. Trimming cost V 2 bases and J 6 bases, with 10 bases left between them. The germline gives CDR1 SGHRS, CDR2 YFSETQ. The DNA for the CDR3 is TGCGCCAGCAGCTTAAGGAGAACGGATACGCAGTATTTT. Translation: CASSLRRTDTQYF.

The rearrangement uses TRBV4-2 and TRBJ2-3, with 10 nucleotides matching TRBD2. V was clipped by 5 bases and J by 2 bases; unmatched bases: 10. Germline V gene data show CDR1 as LGHNA and CDR2 as YNFKEQ. CDR3 size: 17 residues. The CDR3 sequence: CASSGSSGRGPTDTQYF. The CDR3 region has the DNA TGTGCCAGCAGCGGATCAAGCGGGAGGGGGCCCACAGATACGCAGTATTTT.

This clone was seen a few times. The chain has TRBV4-1 and TRBJ1-5; D is undetermined. The CDR3 runs 16 residues. Trimming pared 1 base from V and 2 bases from J, leaving 12 bases between. CDR1 is MGHRA and CDR2 is YSYEKL in the germline V gene. The CDR3 here is CASSQAPEGRNQPQHF. The CDR3 DNA follows: TGCGCCAGCAGCCAAGCCCCGGAGGGTCGCAATCAGCCCCAGCATTTT.